This T cell receptor beta chain comes out of a study of cytomegalovirus exposure and HLA in healthy donors. The V gene lost 3 bases and the J gene lost 0 bases, with 8 bases spanning the gap. CDR1 and CDR2 from the germline V gene are SEHNR and FQNEAQ (reference sequence). This CDR3 spans 14 amino acids. The study's findings and limits: A further, later analysis showed that HLA-associated TCR beta chains (compared with equally common others) were more clonally expanded.

With regard to this clone: Its antigen is currently unknown.

PCR amplification relied on 60 Vbeta primers (plus 13 Jbeta primers). Using immunoSEQ multiplex PCR, the repertoire was profiled, and TCRdb retains in-frame clones only, with some absent. The sample has around 130,000 clones; about four fifths are singletons. Sequencing was carried out using PBMCs. The receptor comes from a woman in her 40s in good health and CMV-seronegative. The genes are TRBV7-9 and TRBJ1-1; D possibly corresponds to TRBD1 (6 bases). CDR3 sequence reads: CASSFRQVNTEAFF. The DNA for the CDR3 is TGTGCCAGCAGCTTCCGACAGGTGAACACTGAAGCTTTCTTT.